The clone carrying this T cell receptor (beta chain) turned up a few times. Its target is not known. The sample is drawn from a study of siplizumab effects on memory and regulatory T cells. Whole-study findings and limits: Proliferating siplizumab-culture Tregs lacked confirmation of suppressive function. Of the proliferating CD4+ or CD8+ clones, roughly 75-97% lacked a naive or memory phenotype that could be assigned.

Per-sample assaying covered 10^5 or so TCR templates. Sequencing used immunoSEQ multiplex PCR; TCRdb keeps in-frame clones, though not all of them. Seen here are around 100,000 clones, about 93% observed once, and the top ten hold approximately 12%. The V segment lost 4 bases and the J segment 1 base; nucleotides outside the gene matches: 4. Per the germline V gene, CDR1 is SGHRS and CDR2 is YFSETQ. The CDR3 totals 17 residues. This sequence originates from a human donor in good health. Source material: non-Treg CD4+ T cells sorted from blood. V is TRBV5-1 and J is TRBJ2-1; 14 nucleotides agree with TRBD2. This CDR3 reads CASSGTSGSGSYNEQFF. For the CDR3, the DNA is TGCGCCAGCAGCGGGACTAGCGGGAGTGGGTCCTACAATGAGCAGTTCTTC.